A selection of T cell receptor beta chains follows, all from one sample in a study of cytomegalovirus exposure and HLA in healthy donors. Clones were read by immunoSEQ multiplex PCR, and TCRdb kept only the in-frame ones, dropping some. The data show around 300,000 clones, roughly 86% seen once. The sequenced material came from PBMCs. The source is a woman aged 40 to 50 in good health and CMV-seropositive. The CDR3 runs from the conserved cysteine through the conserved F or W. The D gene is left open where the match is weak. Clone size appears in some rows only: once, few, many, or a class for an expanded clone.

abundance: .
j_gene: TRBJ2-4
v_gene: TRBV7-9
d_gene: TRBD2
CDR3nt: TGTGCCAGCAGCTTAGGAGGAGAAGCGGGAAAAAACATTCAGTACTTC
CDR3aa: CASSLGGEAGKNIQYF

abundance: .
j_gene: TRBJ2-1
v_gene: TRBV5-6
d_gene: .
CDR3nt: TGTGCCAGCAGCTTGGATCGGGAGAGTTACTACAATGAGCAGTTCTTC
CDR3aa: CASSLDRESYYNEQFF

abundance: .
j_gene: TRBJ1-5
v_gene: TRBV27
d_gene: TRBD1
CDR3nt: TGTGCCAGCAGTTTGGGACAGGGAGGGAGCAATCAGCCCCAGCATTTT
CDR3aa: CASSLGQGGSNQPQHF

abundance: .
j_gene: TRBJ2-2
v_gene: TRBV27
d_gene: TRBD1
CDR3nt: TGTGCCAGCAGTTTAACACTCCGAGGGACAGGGGTTCCCGGGGAGCTGTTTTTT
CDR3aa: CASSLTLRGTGVPGELFF

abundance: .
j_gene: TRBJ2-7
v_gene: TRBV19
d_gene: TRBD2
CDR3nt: TGTGCCAGTAGTATAGTGGGCGGGAGCGGATCCTACGAGCAGTACTTC
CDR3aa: CASSIVGGSGSYEQYF

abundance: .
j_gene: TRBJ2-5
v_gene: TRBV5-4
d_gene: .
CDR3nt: TGTGCCAGCAGCTTGTGGAGGGGAGGAGAGACCCAGTACTTC
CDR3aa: CASSLWRGGETQYF

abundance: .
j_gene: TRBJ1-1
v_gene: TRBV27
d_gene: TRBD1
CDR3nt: TGTGCCAGCAGTATATCTTCCGGGACAGGGGGCACTGAAGCTTTCTTT
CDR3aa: CASSISSGTGGTEAFF

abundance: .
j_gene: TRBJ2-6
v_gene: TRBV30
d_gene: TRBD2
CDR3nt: TGTGCCTGGAGTGGTGGGGGGGGTTCTGGGGCCAACGTCCTGACTTTC
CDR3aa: CAWSGGGGSGANVLTF

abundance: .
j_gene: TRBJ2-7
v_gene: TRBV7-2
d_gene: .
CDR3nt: TGTGCCAGCAGCCGAACTCGGACAGACCTAAGCTCCTACGAGCAGTACTTC
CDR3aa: CASSRTRTDLSSYEQYF

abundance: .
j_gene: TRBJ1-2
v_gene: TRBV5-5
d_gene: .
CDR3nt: TGTGCCAGCAGCTTGGCCCCATCTAATGGCTACACCTTC
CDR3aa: CASSLAPSNGYTF

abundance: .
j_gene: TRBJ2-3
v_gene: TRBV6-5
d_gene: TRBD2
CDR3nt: TGTGCCAGCAGTTCTTCAATAGCGGGAATCACGTATACGCAGTATTTT
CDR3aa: CASSSSIAGITYTQYF

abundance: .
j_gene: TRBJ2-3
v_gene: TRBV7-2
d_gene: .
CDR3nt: TGTGCCAGCAGCTTAGCGCAGATAGCGGTCACAGATACGCAGTATTTT
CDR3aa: CASSLAQIAVTDTQYF

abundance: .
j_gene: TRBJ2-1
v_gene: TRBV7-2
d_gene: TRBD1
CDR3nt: TGTGCCAGCAGCCCGCGACAGGGGGGGCAGTTCTTC
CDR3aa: CASSPRQGGQFF

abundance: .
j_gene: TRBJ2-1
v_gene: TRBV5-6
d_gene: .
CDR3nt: TGTGCCAGCAGCTTGGTGCGGAATGAGCAGTTCTTC
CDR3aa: CASSLVRNEQFF

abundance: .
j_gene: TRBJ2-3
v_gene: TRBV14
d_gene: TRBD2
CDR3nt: TGTGCCAGCAGCCAAAGGGGACTAGCGGGAGCAGATACGCAGTATTTT
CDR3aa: CASSQRGLAGADTQYF

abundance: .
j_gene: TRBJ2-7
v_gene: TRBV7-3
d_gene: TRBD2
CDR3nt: TGTGCCAGCAGCCCAAAGGGACTACCGATTTACGAGCAGTACTTC
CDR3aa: CASSPKGLPIYEQYF

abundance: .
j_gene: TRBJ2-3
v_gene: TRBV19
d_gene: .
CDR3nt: TGTGCCAGTAGTCCCCCCGCCGTGTCCGCAGCAGATACGCAGTATTTT
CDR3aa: CASSPPAVSAADTQYF

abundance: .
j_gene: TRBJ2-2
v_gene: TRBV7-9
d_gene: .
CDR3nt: TGTGCCAGCAGCCCGGCGGGGGGGGAGCTGTTTTTT
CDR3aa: CASSPAGGELFF

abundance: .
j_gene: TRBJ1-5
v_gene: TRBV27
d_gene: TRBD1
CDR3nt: TGTGCCAGCAGTTTGGGGACAGGGGGTGGGCAGCCCCAGCATTTT
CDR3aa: CASSLGTGGGQPQHF

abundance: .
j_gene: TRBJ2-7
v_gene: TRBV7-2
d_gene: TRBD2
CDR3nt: TGTGCCAGCAGCGTGACTAGCGGGAGTTACGAGCAGTACTTC
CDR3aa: CASSVTSGSYEQYF

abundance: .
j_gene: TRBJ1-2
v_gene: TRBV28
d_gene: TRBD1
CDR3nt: TGTGCCAGCAGTGCCGGACAGGTATCAGCTAACTATGGCTACACCTTC
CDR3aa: CASSAGQVSANYGYTF

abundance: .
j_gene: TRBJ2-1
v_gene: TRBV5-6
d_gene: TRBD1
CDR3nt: TGTGCCAGCAGCTTTCGACAGGGCCCGCAGTTCTTC
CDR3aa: CASSFRQGPQFF

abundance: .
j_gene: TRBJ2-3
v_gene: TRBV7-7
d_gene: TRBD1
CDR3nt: TGTGCCAGCAGCAGAGGACAGGGTCCCACAGATACGCAGTATTTT
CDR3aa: CASSRGQGPTDTQYF

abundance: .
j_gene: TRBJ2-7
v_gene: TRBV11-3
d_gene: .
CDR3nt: TGTGCCAGCAGCTTAAGGGGGTCCTACGAGCAGTACTTC
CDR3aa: CASSLRGSYEQYF

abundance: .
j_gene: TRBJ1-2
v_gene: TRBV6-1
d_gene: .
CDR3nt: TGTGCCAGCAGTGAGTACAGGGCTTCTAACTATGGCTACACCTTC
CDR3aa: CASSEYRASNYGYTF

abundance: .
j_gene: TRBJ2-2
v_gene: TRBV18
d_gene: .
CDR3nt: TGTGCCAGCTCACCGGTAACTCCGAACACCGGGGAGCTGTTTTTT
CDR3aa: CASSPVTPNTGELFF

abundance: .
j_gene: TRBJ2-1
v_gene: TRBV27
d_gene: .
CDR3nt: TGTGCCAGCAGTATCACAGGGCTCGGTAAGAATGAGCAGTTCTTC
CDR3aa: CASSITGLGKNEQFF

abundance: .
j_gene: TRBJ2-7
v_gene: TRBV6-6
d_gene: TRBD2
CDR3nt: TGTGCCAGCAGCCTATTAGCGGGGGGTGCCTACGAGCAGTACTTC
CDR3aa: CASSLLAGGAYEQYF

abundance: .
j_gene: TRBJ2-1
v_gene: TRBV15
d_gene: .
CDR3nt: TGTGCCACCAGCAGAGGACGGGGGGCCTCCTACAATGAGCAGTTCTTC
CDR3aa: CATSRGRGASYNEQFF

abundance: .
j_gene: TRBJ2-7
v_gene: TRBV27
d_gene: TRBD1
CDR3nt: TGTGCCAGCAGTTTCCACGGACAGGTCTACGAGCAGTACTTC
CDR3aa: CASSFHGQVYEQYF

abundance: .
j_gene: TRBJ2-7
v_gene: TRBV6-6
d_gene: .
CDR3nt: TGTGCCAGCAGCGCCCAGGTCGAGCAGTACTTC
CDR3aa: CASSAQVEQYF

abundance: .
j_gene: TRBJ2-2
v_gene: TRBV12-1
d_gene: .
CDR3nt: TGTGCCAGCAGCCCTAGCACCGGGGAGCTGTTTTTT
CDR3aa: CASSPSTGELFF

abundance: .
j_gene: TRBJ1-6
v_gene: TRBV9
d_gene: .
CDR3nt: TGTGCCAGCGAACAGCTCTATAATTCACCCCTCCACTTT
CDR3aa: CASEQLYNSPLHF

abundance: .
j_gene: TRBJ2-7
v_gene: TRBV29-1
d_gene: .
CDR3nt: TGCAGCGTTGAGGCCGGAGACTACGAGCAGTACTTC
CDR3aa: CSVEAGDYEQYF

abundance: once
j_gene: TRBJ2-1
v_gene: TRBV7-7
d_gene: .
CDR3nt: TGTGCTAGCAGCCCAGGGGCAGGGGCGTTCGGGCAGTTCTTC
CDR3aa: CASSPGAGAFGQFF